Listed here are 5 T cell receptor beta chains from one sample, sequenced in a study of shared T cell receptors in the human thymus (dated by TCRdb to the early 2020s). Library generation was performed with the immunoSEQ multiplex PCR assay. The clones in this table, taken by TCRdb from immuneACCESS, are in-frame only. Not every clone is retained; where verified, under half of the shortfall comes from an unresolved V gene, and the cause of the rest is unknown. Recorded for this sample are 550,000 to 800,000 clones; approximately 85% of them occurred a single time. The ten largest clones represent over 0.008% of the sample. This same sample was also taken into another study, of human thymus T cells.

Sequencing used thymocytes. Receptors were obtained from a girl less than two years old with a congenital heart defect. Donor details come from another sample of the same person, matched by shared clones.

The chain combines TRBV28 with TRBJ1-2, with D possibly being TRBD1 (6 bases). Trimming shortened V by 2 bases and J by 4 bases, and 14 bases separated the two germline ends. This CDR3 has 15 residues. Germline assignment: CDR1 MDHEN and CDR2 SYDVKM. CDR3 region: CASSLRGAHCYGYTF. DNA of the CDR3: TGTGCCAGCAGTTTACGGGGGGCGCATTGCTATGGCTACACCTTC.

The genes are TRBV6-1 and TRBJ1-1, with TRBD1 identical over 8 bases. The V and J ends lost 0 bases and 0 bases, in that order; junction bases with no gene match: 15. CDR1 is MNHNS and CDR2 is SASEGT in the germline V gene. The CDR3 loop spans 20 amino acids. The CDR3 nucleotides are TGTGCCAGCAGTGAAGCCCAATCGGCAGGGGGCCAAGGATTGAACACTGAAGCTTTCTTT. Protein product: CASSEAQSAGGQGLNTEAFF.

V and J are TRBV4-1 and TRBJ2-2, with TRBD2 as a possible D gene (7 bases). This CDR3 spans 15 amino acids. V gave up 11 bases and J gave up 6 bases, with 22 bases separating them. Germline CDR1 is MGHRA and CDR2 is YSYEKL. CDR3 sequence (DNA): TGCGCCGCCTCCGAGGGGGGGTCGGGGGCCGGGGAGCTGTTTTTT. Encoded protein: CAASEGGSGAGELFF.

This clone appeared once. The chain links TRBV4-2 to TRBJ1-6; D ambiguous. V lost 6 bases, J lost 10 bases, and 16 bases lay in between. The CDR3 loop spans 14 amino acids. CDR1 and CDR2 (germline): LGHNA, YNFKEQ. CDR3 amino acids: CASRVEGCESPLHF. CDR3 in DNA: TGTGCCAGCAGGGTGGAGGGATGTGAATCACCCCTCCACTTT.

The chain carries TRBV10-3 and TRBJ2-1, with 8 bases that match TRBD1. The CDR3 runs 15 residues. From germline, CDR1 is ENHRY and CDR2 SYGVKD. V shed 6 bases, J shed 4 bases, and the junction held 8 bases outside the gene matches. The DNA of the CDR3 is TGTGCCATCAGGGCTGGGACAGGAATTTACAATGAGCAGTTCTTC. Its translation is CAIRAGTGIYNEQFF.